This T cell receptor beta chain was found in a study of OX40 agonist ivuxolimab in advanced cancers. Clones were sequenced by immunoSEQ multiplex PCR, and TCRdb holds only the in-frame ones, with some missing. The table records about 46,000 clones, roughly 86% of them present only once. A note on this clone: Its antigen is undetermined.

Notes on the study in general: CD8+ T cells showed, on average, more clonal expansion than CD4+ cells. By week 6 at 0.1 to 3.0 mg/kg, blood CD4+ and CD8+ T cells had expanded clonally.

This CDR3 is built from 13 residues. V lost 2 bases, J lost 4 bases, and 8 bases lay in between. CDR1 is MNHNY, CDR2 SVGAGI, per germline (reference sequence). This TCR came from an adult with an advanced solid tumor such as melanoma, head and neck, liver or kidney cancer. J is TRBJ1-2 and V is TRBV6-6; perhaps TRBD1 as D (5 bases). Sequencing was performed on CD4+ or CD8+ T cells sorted from blood, taken in a trial of the OX40 agonist ivuxolimab. The CDR3 here is CASSYGDFYGYTF. CDR3 in DNA: TGTGCCAGCAGTTACGGGGACTTCTATGGCTACACCTTC.